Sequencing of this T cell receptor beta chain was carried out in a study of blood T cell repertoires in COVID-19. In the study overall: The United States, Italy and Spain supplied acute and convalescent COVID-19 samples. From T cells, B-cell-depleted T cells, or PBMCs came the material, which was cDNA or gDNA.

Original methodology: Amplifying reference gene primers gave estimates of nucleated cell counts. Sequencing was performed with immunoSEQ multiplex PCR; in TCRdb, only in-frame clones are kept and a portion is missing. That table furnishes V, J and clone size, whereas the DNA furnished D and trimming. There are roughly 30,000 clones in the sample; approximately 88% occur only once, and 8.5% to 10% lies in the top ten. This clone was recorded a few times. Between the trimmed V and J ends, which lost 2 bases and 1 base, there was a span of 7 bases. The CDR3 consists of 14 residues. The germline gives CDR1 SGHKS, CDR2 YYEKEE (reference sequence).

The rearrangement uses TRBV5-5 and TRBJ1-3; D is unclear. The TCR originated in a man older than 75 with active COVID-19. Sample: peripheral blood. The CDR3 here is CASSLRESGNTIYF. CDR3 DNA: TGTGCCAGCAGCTTACGGGAATCTGGAAACACCATATATTTT.